Listed below are T cell receptor beta chains from one sample, sequenced in a study of OX40 agonist ivuxolimab in advanced cancers. Assay used: immunoSEQ multiplex PCR; TCRdb lists only in-frame clones, some missing. Of tens of thousands of clones listed, over 60% were seen once; the top ten hold around 2.7%. Specimen: CD4+ or CD8+ T cells sorted from blood, collected in a trial of the OX40 agonist ivuxolimab. The receptors here all came from an adult with an advanced solid tumor such as melanoma, head and neck, liver or kidney cancer. The CDR3 runs from the conserved cysteine through the conserved F or W. The order of the fields is D gene, V gene, J gene, clone size, CDR3 DNA, CDR3 protein. A D gene is named only where the DNA matches it firmly. Clone size, where shown, is once, few, many, or a class for clones that have expanded.

D gene: TRBD1
V gene: TRBV6-1
J gene: TRBJ1-5
clone size: .
CDR3 DNA: TGTGCCAGCAGTGTGGACAGGGGCTCATATACTCAGCCCCAGCATTTT
CDR3 protein: CASSVDRGSYTQPQHF

D gene: TRBD2
V gene: TRBV4-1
J gene: TRBJ2-5
clone size: .
CDR3 DNA: TGCGCCAGCAGCCAAGACTCCCGCGCGACTAGCGGGAGGCTTTGGGAGACCCAGTACTTC
CDR3 protein: CASSQDSRATSGRLWETQYF

D gene: .
V gene: TRBV16
J gene: TRBJ1-2
clone size: once
CDR3 DNA: TGTGCCAGCAGCCCTATCGGACTTCCCGGGAACTATGGCTACACCTTC
CDR3 protein: CASSPIGLPGNYGYTF

D gene: .
V gene: TRBV7-3
J gene: TRBJ1-2
clone size: .
CDR3 DNA: TGTGCCAGCAGCTTAAACCCCGGTGTCGATAAGGATGGCTACACCTTC
CDR3 protein: CASSLNPGVDKDGYTF

D gene: .
V gene: TRBV6-6
J gene: TRBJ2-7
clone size: once
CDR3 DNA: TGTGCCAGCAGTTCCCCCGGGGATGGGGTCTACGAGCAGTACTTC
CDR3 protein: CASSSPGDGVYEQYF

D gene: TRBD2
V gene: TRBV28
J gene: TRBJ2-3
clone size: .
CDR3 DNA: TGTGCCACCGGGACTAGCGGGGCCAGGGGCACAGATACGCAGTATTTT
CDR3 protein: CATGTSGARGTDTQYF

D gene: .
V gene: TRBV5-6
J gene: TRBJ2-1
clone size: few
CDR3 DNA: TGTGCCAGCAGCCCGGACGTGAGCTCCTACAATGAGCAGTTCTTC
CDR3 protein: CASSPDVSSYNEQFF

D gene: TRBD2
V gene: TRBV2
J gene: TRBJ2-5
clone size: .
CDR3 DNA: TGTGCCAGCAGTTTTTGGCCTAGCGGAGAGACCCAGTACTTC
CDR3 protein: CASSFWPSGETQYF

D gene: .
V gene: TRBV28
J gene: TRBJ1-5
clone size: .
CDR3 DNA: TGTGCCAGCATTCAGGTTGGTCAGCCCCAGCATTTT
CDR3 protein: CASIQVGQPQHF

D gene: TRBD1
V gene: TRBV18
J gene: TRBJ1-5
clone size: .
CDR3 DNA: TGTGCCAGCTCACCACCGGGACAGGGGGAAAAACAGCCCCAGCATTTT
CDR3 protein: CASSPPGQGEKQPQHF

D gene: TRBD2
V gene: TRBV12-5
J gene: TRBJ2-7
clone size: .
CDR3 DNA: TGTGCTAGTGGTTCGGGACTAGCGCACGAGCAGTACTTC
CDR3 protein: CASGSGLAHEQYF

D gene: .
V gene: TRBV7-3
J gene: TRBJ2-1
clone size: few
CDR3 DNA: TGTGCCAGCAGCTTATTGGGCGTTCGGGAGGGGGCCACTGTGCAGTTCTTC
CDR3 protein: CASSLLGVREGATVQFF

D gene: .
V gene: TRBV27
J gene: TRBJ2-3
clone size: .
CDR3 DNA: TGTGCCAGCAGTTTGGGGGATACGCAGTATTTT
CDR3 protein: CASSLGDTQYF

D gene: .
V gene: TRBV2
J gene: TRBJ1-1
clone size: .
CDR3 DNA: TGTGCCAGCCTTAGGAGCTCCCTGAACACTGAAGCTTTCTTT
CDR3 protein: CASLRSSLNTEAFF

D gene: .
V gene: TRBV7-8
J gene: TRBJ2-2
clone size: .
CDR3 DNA: TGTGCCAGCAGCTTCCGGCGGGGTGGGACCGGGGAGCTGTTTTTT
CDR3 protein: CASSFRRGGTGELFF

D gene: .
V gene: TRBV28
J gene: TRBJ2-6
clone size: .
CDR3 DNA: TGTGCCAGCGGATCAGCTGGGGCCAACGTCCTGACTTTC
CDR3 protein: CASGSAGANVLTF

D gene: .
V gene: TRBV28
J gene: TRBJ2-7
clone size: .
CDR3 DNA: TGTGCCAGCACCGGGCTTATATACGAGCAGTACTTC
CDR3 protein: CASTGLIYEQYF

D gene: TRBD1
V gene: TRBV7-3
J gene: TRBJ2-2
clone size: .
CDR3 DNA: TGTGCCAGCAGTTACCAGACAGGGGGCCTTAACACCGGGGAGCTGTTTTTT
CDR3 protein: CASSYQTGGLNTGELFF

D gene: .
V gene: TRBV6-5
J gene: TRBJ2-7
clone size: once
CDR3 DNA: TGTGCCAGCAGTTACGGAGGGAGGAGCTCCTACGAGCAGTACTTC
CDR3 protein: CASSYGGRSSYEQYF

D gene: TRBD1
V gene: TRBV5-6
J gene: TRBJ1-2
clone size: .
CDR3 DNA: TGTGCCAGCAGCGGGACAGGGGGAAGACTGAACTATGGCTACACCTTC
CDR3 protein: CASSGTGGRLNYGYTF

D gene: .
V gene: TRBV27
J gene: TRBJ1-5
clone size: .
CDR3 DNA: TGTGCCAGCAGCTCCACTGGGTGGGGTCAGCCCCAGCATTTT
CDR3 protein: CASSSTGWGQPQHF

D gene: .
V gene: TRBV7-6
J gene: TRBJ1-5
clone size: .
CDR3 DNA: TGTGCCAGCAGCTTAGGTCAGGCCGGCAGCCCCCAGCATTTT
CDR3 protein: CASSLGQAGSPQHF

D gene: .
V gene: TRBV7-2
J gene: TRBJ2-7
clone size: .
CDR3 DNA: TGTGCCAGCAGCCTACAACCCTCTTACGAGCAGTACTTC
CDR3 protein: CASSLQPSYEQYF

D gene: .
V gene: TRBV28
J gene: TRBJ2-5
clone size: .
CDR3 DNA: TGTGCCAGCAGTTTTCTGTGGGGACTTCAACAAGAGACCCAGTACTTC
CDR3 protein: CASSFLWGLQQETQYF

D gene: .
V gene: TRBV10-3
J gene: TRBJ1-6
clone size: .
CDR3 DNA: TGTGCCATCAGTGAGAGGGGGGGACTAGATTCACCCCTCCACTTT
CDR3 protein: CAISERGGLDSPLHF

D gene: TRBD1
V gene: TRBV19
J gene: TRBJ2-3
clone size: .
CDR3 DNA: TGTGCCAGTAGTCGATTGGGACAGGGTACAGATACGCAGTATTTT
CDR3 protein: CASSRLGQGTDTQYF